This T cell receptor beta chain came from a study of blood T cell repertoires in COVID-19. At the level of the study: COVID-19 samples collected from the United States, Italy and Spain covered acute and convalescent phases.

The CDR3 extends over 16 amino acids. Germline-derived CDR1 and CDR2 are SGHVS and FQNEAQ. V lost 2 bases to trimming and J lost 1 base; unmatched junction nucleotides: 3. Measured with immunoSEQ multiplex PCR; TCRdb has only the in-frame clones, and not every one. Altogether around 240,000 clones are present, about nine tenths being singletons, with the ten largest covering 0.95% to 1.5%. What was sequenced was PBMCs or T cells enriched from blood (not recorded which). V and J are TRBV7-8 and TRBJ1-5; 9 nucleotides match TRBD1. This receptor was taken from a human donor in a cohort exposed to, infected with or recovered from COVID-19 (not recorded which). The donor label of this sample is uncertain. The CDR3 DNA follows: TGTGCCAGCAGCTTAACAGGGGGCGCAAGCAATCAGCCCCAGCATTTT. Amino acids: CASSLTGGASNQPQHF.